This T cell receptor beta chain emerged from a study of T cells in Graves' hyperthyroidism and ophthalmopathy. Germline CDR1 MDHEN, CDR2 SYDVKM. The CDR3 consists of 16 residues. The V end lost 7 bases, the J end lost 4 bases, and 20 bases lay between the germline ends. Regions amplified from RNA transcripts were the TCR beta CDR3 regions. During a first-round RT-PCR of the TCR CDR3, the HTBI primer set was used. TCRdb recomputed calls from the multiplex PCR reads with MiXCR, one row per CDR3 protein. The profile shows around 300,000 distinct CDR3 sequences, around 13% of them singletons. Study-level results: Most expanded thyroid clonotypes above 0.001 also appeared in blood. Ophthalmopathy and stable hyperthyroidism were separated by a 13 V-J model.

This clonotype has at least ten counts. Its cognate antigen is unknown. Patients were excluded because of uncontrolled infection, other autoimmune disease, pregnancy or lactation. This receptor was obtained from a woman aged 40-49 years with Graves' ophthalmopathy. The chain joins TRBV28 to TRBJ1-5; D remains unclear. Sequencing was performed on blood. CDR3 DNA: TGTGCCAGCACGATAATGTATGAAAACAGAAATCAGCCCCAGCATTTT. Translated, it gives CASTIMYENRNQPQHF.